This T cell receptor beta chain was identified in a study of cytomegalovirus exposure and HLA in healthy donors. Whole-study findings and limits: Differences between HLA loci emerged in a later analysis of TCR association rates, with DRB1 most and HLA-C fewest.

J lost 5 bases, V lost 2 bases, and 6 bases had no gene match. CDR1 and CDR2 (germline): SGHRS, YFSETQ. The CDR3 spans 14 residues. PCR employed 60 Vbeta and 13 Jbeta primers. Profiling relied on immunoSEQ multiplex PCR, and the TCRdb table lists in-frame clones only, not all of them. This table has about 120,000 clones, approximately 72% appearing once. On this clone: Its antigen is currently unknown.

This receptor was taken from a woman in her 40s in good health and CMV-seropositive. This chain joins TRBV5-1 and TRBJ1-1, with 7 nucleotides matching TRBD1. The source material was PBMCs. This chain's CDR3 is CASSFEGADTEAFF. The CDR3 DNA sequence: TGCGCCAGCAGCTTCGAGGGGGCGGATACTGAAGCTTTCTTT.